This T cell receptor beta chain derives from a study of chemoradiotherapy in HPV16-positive cancers. As for the study in general: Functional T-cell assays on a couple of HPV16-positive patients' cells defined candidate HPV-specific clones and common TCR motifs.

Details on this clone: The sample has other DNA sequences that encode this CDR3 too.

Data came from immunoSEQ multiplex PCR; TCRdb stores just in-frame clones and leaves some out. The repertoire holds some 970 clones, with 74% as singletons. Germline V gene lookup returns CDR1 SQVTM and CDR2 ANQGSEA. The CDR3 totals 12 residues. The V end lost 5 bases, the J end lost 2 bases, and 9 bases lay between the germline ends. The genes are TRBV29-1 and TRBJ2-5; D ambiguous. The clonotype comes from a human donor with HPV-associated anogenital cancer. The starting material was tumor tissue, obtained from a patient who underwent chemoradiotherapy. CDR3 in amino acids: CSVRLLQETQYF. The CDR3, as DNA: TGCAGCGTTCGGTTGCTACAAGAGACCCAGTACTTC.